Listed below are T cell receptor beta chains from one sample, sequenced in a study of T cell responses to AZD1222 COVID-19 vaccine. TCRdb keeps only in-frame clones here, not all; method: immunoSEQ multiplex PCR. This table holds approximately 92,000 clones, roughly 90% found once. This material consisted of peripheral blood, taken on day 0 of AZD1222 vaccination. Receptor source: an adult in good health. Each CDR3 is given with its conserved first and last residue. Fields, in order: V gene, CDR3 protein.

V: TRBV7-2; CDR3: CASSLVSGGADTQYF
V: TRBV28; CDR3: CASSTNYGYTF
V: TRBV9; CDR3: CASSPHGGTYEQYF
V: TRBV6-6; CDR3: CASSYSKEEKLFF
V: TRBV10-3; CDR3: CAIKEGENTEAFF
V: TRBV6-5; CDR3: CASGREGSPLHF
V: TRBV9; CDR3: CASSVVGGGETQYF
V: TRBV7-8; CDR3: CASSPPGGRSTDTQYF
V: TRBV6-2/TRBV6-3; CDR3: CASSYRIGSMNTIYF
V: TRBV28; CDR3: CASSFAGIAYEQYF
V: TRBV20-1; CDR3: CSASEGGLNQPQHF
V: TRBV5-1; CDR3: CASSKPTVASTDTQYF
V: TRBV14; CDR3: CASSSDRALQYF
V: TRBV4-1; CDR3: CASSQDWALSYEQYF
V: TRBV29-1; CDR3: CSVEETQYF
V: TRBV4-2; CDR3: CASSQDRGEAETQYF
V: TRBV5-4; CDR3: CASSLIGEGEQYF
V: TRBV4-2; CDR3: CASSLSGRRVTEAFF
V: TRBV14; CDR3: CASSQLTEAGYTF
V: TRBV20-1; CDR3: CSAPFNYGYTF
V: TRBV18; CDR3: CASSPPFDNEKLFF
V: TRBV28; CDR3: CASSLLPGNTEAFF
V: TRBV6-1; CDR3: CASSLTAPGNTIYF
V: TRBV6-5; CDR3: CASSEQGAGETQYF
V: TRBV5-8; CDR3: CASSPPQGQPQHF
V: TRBV4-2; CDR3: CASSHYADLDRGGTGELFF
V: TRBV9; CDR3: CASSVESDTQYF
V: TRBV27; CDR3: CASSPLAGGPNQETQYF
V: TRBV14; CDR3: CASSARTGLDEQYF
V: TRBV6-2/TRBV6-3; CDR3: CASSYGRVTGNQPQHF
V: TRBV3-1/TRBV3-2; CDR3: CASSDRDKNTEAFF
V: TRBV3-1/TRBV3-2; CDR3: CASSHGTNRNTIYF
V: TRBV27; CDR3: CASSSWAHSPLHF
V: TRBV25-1; CDR3: CASSGSGYGYTF
V: TRBV10-3; CDR3: CAISDWDRGANTIYF
V: TRBV4-2; CDR3: CASSQHGTRGVEQYF
V: TRBV12-3/TRBV12-4; CDR3: CASSFGASDTQYF
V: TRBV29-1; CDR3: CSVKGRGGYGYTF
V: TRBV19; CDR3: CASSTDREAKLFF
V: TRBV7-9; CDR3: CASSNRGDSSIHGYTF
V: TRBV12-3/TRBV12-4; CDR3: CASSPTSPDTQYF
V: TRBV7-3; CDR3: CASSPVGPSGGFQETQYF
V: TRBV7-8; CDR3: CASSHSGLLYSYNEQFF
V: TRBV15; CDR3: CATSREGGSQPQHF
V: TRBV7-2; CDR3: CASSLGAGAGTDTQYF
V: TRBV18; CDR3: CASSKTGGSADYGYTF
V: TRBV27; CDR3: CASSLTPEVWGTDTQYF
V: TRBV6-5; CDR3: CASRQQGRTEAFF
V: TRBV7-2; CDR3: CASSLGQLGYEQYF
V: TRBV29-1; CDR3: CSAPGQNTDTQYF
V: TRBV7-9; CDR3: CASSLALRTARTEAFF
V: TRBV18; CDR3: CASSPETVSGNTIYF
V: TRBV7-8; CDR3: CASSSLPDHNYGYTF
V: TRBV6-2/TRBV6-3; CDR3: CASSYSGVSNEAFF